This passage covers 21 T cell receptor beta chains from one sample sequenced in a study of metastatic and nonmetastatic thyroid tumors. Ahead of thyroid surgery, no patient had received treatment of any kind. TCRdb re-called the PCR reads with MiXCR. The sample holds about 32,000 clones, about 18% seen once. The source material was blood. The receptor source for this set is a female donor with papillary thyroid cancer or a benign thyroid nodule (not recorded which). Some clones in this sample may be carry-over from other donors' samples.

This clone was counted only a few times. The rearrangement uses TRBV6-5 and TRBJ1-5; 10 positions match TRBD1. V lost 6 bases, J lost 0 bases, and 5 bases stayed unmatched. The germline V gene encodes CDR1 MNHEY and CDR2 SVGAGI. The CDR3 is made up of 16 amino acids. The CDR3 nucleotides read TGTGCCAGCAGAACTCGGGACAGGGGTAGCAATCAGCCCCAGCATTTT. It codes for CASRTRDRGSNQPQHF.

Regarding this clone: This clone may be a read error of a much larger clone one base away. The sample carries other DNA sequences with the same CDR3. This chain's CDR3 is CASKEGYIQYF. The CDR3 DNA sequence: TGCGCTAGCAAGGAGGGGTACATTCAGTACTTC. The rearrangement joins TRBV5-1 to TRBJ2-4, with TRBD2 as a possible D gene (6 bases). The germline V gene has CDR1 SGHRS and CDR2 YFSETQ. CDR3 length: 11 residues.

Judged by abundance, this clone is medium-sized. This chain links TRBV27 with TRBJ2-5; D may match TRBD1 or TRBD2 (6 bases each). Trimming removed 1 base from V and 2 bases from J, with 11 bases in between. Germline CDR1 MNHEY, CDR2 SMNVEV (reference sequence). This CDR3 comprises 15 residues. CDR3 sequence reads: CASSLFRGPQETQYF. The CDR3, as DNA: TGTGCCAGCAGTTTATTTCGGGGGCCACAAGAGACCCAGTACTTC.

This clone was counted many times. CDR3 in DNA: TGTGCCAGCAGTCTGACTAGCGGGAGTCAAGGTGAGCAGTTCTTC. The encoded protein is CASSLTSGSQGEQFF. The chain couples TRBV28 to TRBJ2-1; the match to TRBD2 covers 12 bases. The germline V gene has CDR1 MDHEN and CDR2 SYDVKM. J was trimmed by 9 bases and V by 5 bases; bases with no gene match: 8. This CDR3 has 15 amino acids.

This chain joins TRBV7-6 and TRBJ2-7; D might be TRBD1 (6 bases). Trimming pared 0 bases from V and 5 bases from J, leaving 11 bases between. The germline V gene encodes CDR1 SGHVS and CDR2 FNYEAQ. This CDR3 contains 14 residues. This CDR3 is CASSLAAAGDEQYF. The CDR3 region has the DNA TGTGCCAGCAGCTTAGCGGCGGCAGGGGACGAGCAGTACTTC.

In this sample, this clone turned up many times. The V call is TRBV3-1, the J call TRBJ1-4, with D maybe TRBD1 (6 bases). The germline CDR1 and CDR2 sequences are LGHDT and YNNKEL (reference sequence). With 6 bases removed from V and 4 bases from J, the gap between germline ends came to 18 bases. This CDR3 contains 16 residues. The CDR3, as DNA: TGTGCCAGCAGTCAACAAGGGGGGGACCTTAATGAAAAACTGTTTTTT. Protein sequence: CASSQQGGDLNEKLFF. The full variable domain, with the rest looked up from reference TRBV3-1 and TRBJ1-4, is DTAVSQTPKYLVTQMGNDKSIKCEQNLGHDTMYWYKQDSKKFLKIMFSYNNKELIINETVPNRFSPKSPDKAHLNLHINSLELGDSAVYFCASSQQGGDLNEKLFFGSGTQLSVL.

There are many counts of this clone. V gene TRBV2 combines with J gene TRBJ2-1, with unresolved D. This CDR3 comprises 11 residues. Trimming took 8 bases from V and 9 from J, leaving 11 bases between them. CDR1 and CDR2 (germline): SNHLY, FYNNEI. CDR3 in amino acids: CASETSGEQFF. The CDR3 coding sequence is TGTGCCAGCGAAACCTCGGGTGAGCAGTTCTTC. The full variable domain, with the rest looked up from reference TRBV2 and TRBJ2-1, is EPEVTQTPSHQVTQMGQEVILRCVPISNHLYFYWYRQILGQKVEFLVSFYNNEISEKSEIFDDQFSVERPDGSNFTLKIRSTKLEDSAMYFCASETSGEQFFGPGTRLTVL.

In this sample, this clone turned up many times. The chain couples TRBV5-1 to TRBJ2-1; 7 positions agree with TRBD1. Trimming took 4 bases from V and 7 from J; bases not matched to a gene: 8. The CDR3 is 14 amino acids. Germline values: CDR1 SGHRS, CDR2 YFSETQ. CDR3 bases: TGCGCCAGCAGCCCCGGGACCAGGGGGAATGAGCAGTTCTTC. Protein product: CASSPGTRGNEQFF.

This clone has ten or more counts. The chain carries TRBV28 and TRBJ1-2; D call uncertain. The V end lost 8 bases, the J end lost 5 bases, and 9 bases lay between the germline ends. Germline CDR1 reads MDHEN; CDR2 reads SYDVKM. The CDR3 spans 11 residues. Here the CDR3 reads CASLGSYGYTF. CDR3 in DNA: TGTGCCAGCCTTGGTAGTTATGGCTACACCTTC.

This clone appeared many times. A much larger clonotype is one base distant, so this may be a read error. The sample carries other DNA sequences with the same CDR3. The V and J genes are TRBV7-8 and TRBJ2-3; TRBD2 matches 7 bases. V dropped 3 bases and J dropped 4; count of bases not matched to a gene: 10. CDR3 length equals 16 residues. Germline assignment: CDR1 SGHVS and CDR2 FQNEAQ. The CDR3 DNA sequence: TGTGCCAGCAGCTTGACTGAGCGGGGACTTTCAGATACGCAGTATTTT. Encoded protein: CASSLTERGLSDTQYF.

By share, this clone counts as medium-sized. The V and J genes are TRBV12-3 or TRBV12-4 and TRBJ1-6; D gene ambiguous. This CDR3 region has 12 residues. Trimming stripped 3 bases from V and 11 bases from J, with 8 bases between. The CDR3 spells CASSLQWPPLHF. CDR3 nucleotides: TGTGCCAGCAGTTTGCAGTGGCCACCCCTCCACTTT.

The chain joins TRBV4-1 to TRBJ2-3; no clear D. The CDR3 spans 14 residues. The V end was cut by 2 bases, the J end by 0 bases, with 6 bases between. The germline CDR1 and CDR2 sequences are MGHRA and YSYEKL. CDR3 residues: CASSQSTSTDTQYF. The CDR3 coding sequence is TGCGCCAGCAGCCAATCAACTAGCACAGATACGCAGTATTTT.

The chain links TRBV5-1 to TRBJ2-3, with TRBD2 identical over 10 bases. The germline V gene encodes CDR1 SGHRS and CDR2 YFSETQ. The CDR3 sequence is 17 residues long. V shed 1 base, J shed 1 base, and the junction held 6 bases outside the gene matches. The CDR3 sequence is CASSLRLAGDGTDTQYF. The CDR3 bases are TGCGCCAGCAGCTTGCGGCTAGCGGGAGATGGCACAGATACGCAGTATTTT.

The CDR3 DNA reads as TGCGCCAGCAGCCAAGTCTCAGGGGGCGTTAGGGAAAAACTGTTTTTT. Protein sequence: CASSQVSGGVREKLFF. The chain carries TRBV4-1 and TRBJ1-4; TRBD1 matches at 8 bases. The J segment lost 8 bases and the V segment lost 1 base, leaving 9 bases of the junction unmatched. The germline CDR1 and CDR2 sequences are MGHRA and YSYEKL. This CDR3 contains 16 residues.

This clone was detected many times. The CDR3 sequence: CASSPGQGTNQPQHF. DNA of the CDR3: TGTGCCAGCTCACCCGGACAGGGTACCAATCAGCCCCAGCATTTT. This sequence joins TRBV18 and TRBJ1-5, with 8 bases lining up with TRBD1. J gave up 3 bases and V 3 bases, and 4 bases lay outside the gene matches. The CDR3 runs to 15 residues. CDR1 and CDR2 (germline): KGHSH, LQKENI. The full variable domain, with the rest looked up from reference TRBV18 and TRBJ1-5, is NAGVMQNPRHLVRRRGQEARLRCSPMKGHSHVYWYRQLPEEGLKFMVYLQKENIIDESGMPKERFSAEFPKEGPSILRIQQVVRGDSAAYFCASSPGQGTNQPQHFGDGTRLSIL.

The sample holds many counts of this clone. V and J are TRBV30 and TRBJ1-1, with D maybe TRBD1 (6 bases). The CDR3 totals 20 residues. Trimming shortened V by 2 bases and J by 0 bases, and 28 bases separated the two germline ends. Germline CDR1 is GTSNPN and CDR2 is SVGIG (reference sequence). The CDR3 nucleotides read TGTGCCTGGAGTAAGGTACCAAGGGCGACAGGAGTTGAAGTGAACACTGAAGCTTTCTTT. This translates into CAWSKVPRATGVEVNTEAFF.

In this sample, this clone turned up once. One junction end disagrees with the germline gene, perhaps due to a read error. J is TRBJ1-1 and V is TRBV12-5; D gene ambiguous. The CDR3 spans 12 residues. CDR1 LGHNT and CDR2 FRNRAP come from the germline V gene. In nucleotides, the CDR3 is TGTGCTAGTGGTTTGGGTGACAATGAAGCTAACTTT. This gives the protein CASGLGDNEANF. The full variable domain, in which reference TRBV12-5 and TRBJ1-1 provide the parts outside the CDR3, is DARVTQTPRHKVTEMGQEVTMRCQPILGHNTVFWYRQTMMQGLELLAYFRNRAPLDDSGMPKDRFSAEMPDATLATLKIQPSEPRDSAVYFCASGLGDNEANFGQGTRLTVV.

The chain is built from TRBV20-1 and TRBJ1-2, with D tentatively TRBD1 (5 bases). V was clipped by 0 bases and J by 2 bases, with 13 bases between them. The length of the CDR3 is 15 residues. The V gene's germline CDR1 is DFQATT and CDR2 SNEGSKA (reference sequence). CDR3 bases: TGCAGTGCTAGAGATTCGGTGGCAGGGAACTATGGCTACACCTTC. This translates into CSARDSVAGNYGYTF.

This clone was seen many times. The chain links TRBV27 to TRBJ1-2; D not certain. CDR3 length equals 13 residues. V was clipped by 0 bases and J by 3 bases, with 5 bases between them. Per the germline V gene, CDR1 is MNHEY and CDR2 is SMNVEV (reference sequence). CDR3 region: CASSLSRDYGYTF. CDR3 bases: TGTGCCAGCAGTTTATCGAGGGACTATGGCTACACCTTC.

The chain has TRBV14 and TRBJ1-4; 7 bases are a match to TRBD1. Trimming took 5 bases from V and 0 from J; bases not matched to a gene: 9. Germline V gene lookup returns CDR1 SGHDN and CDR2 FVKESK. There are 17 residues in the CDR3. Here the CDR3 DNA reads TGTGCCAGCAGCTTATCCCGACAGGGTGCAACTAATGAAAAACTGTTTTTT. Its protein product is CASSLSRQGATNEKLFF.

This clone was picked up many times. The J gene is TRBJ1-4, the V gene TRBV7-9, with a weak D call TRBD1 (5 bases). Germline values: CDR1 SEHNR, CDR2 FQNEAQ (reference sequence). CDR3 size: 14 residues. Trimming left V 5 bases short and J 8 bases short, with 15 bases between. This CDR3 is CASSKDTGVEKLFF. CDR3 sequence (DNA): TGTGCCAGCAGCAAAGACACGGGGGTCGAAAAACTGTTTTTT.